The rows below give T cell receptor beta chains drawn from one sample of a study of shared clonotypes between healthy human individuals. This table comes from immunoSEQ multiplex PCR, and its TCRdb copy is limited to in-frame clones, with some not included. This sample has more than 2 million clones, with more than 90% found just once. Sequencing was carried out using naive CD4+ T cells sorted from blood. Receptors were obtained from a man between 18 and 35 years old in good health. Both conserved end residues are part of each CDR3. A D gene is named only where the DNA matches it firmly. The listing skips clone size in some rows; elsewhere it reads once, few, many or a size class.

j_gene,v_gene,d_gene,abundance,CDR3aa,CDR3nt
TRBJ1-4,TRBV5-1,.,.,CASSLDRAMGEKLFF,TGCGCCAGCAGCTTGGATCGGGCGATGGGTGAAAAACTGTTTTTT
TRBJ1-3,TRBV18,.,.,CASSPAGASGNTIYF,TGTGCCAGCTCACCCGCAGGGGCTTCTGGAAACACCATATATTTT
TRBJ2-2,TRBV5-1,.,.,CASSQRTVNTGELFF,TGCGCCAGCAGCCAAAGGACCGTCAACACCGGGGAGCTGTTTTTT
TRBJ2-2,TRBV18,.,once,CASSPRTESGELFF,TGTGCCAGCTCACCACGGACTGAGAGCGGGGAGCTGTTTTTT
TRBJ1-6,TRBV4-1,.,.,CASSLESPAGNSPLHF,TGCGCCAGCAGCCTAGAGTCACCGGCAGGGAATTCGCCCCTCCACTTT
TRBJ2-2,TRBV21-1,.,once,CASSKEVCWGQGFNTGELFF,TGTGCCAGCAGCAAAGAAGTATGTTGGGGACAGGGATTCAACACCGGGGAGCTGTTTTTT
TRBJ2-1,TRBV4-1,.,.,CASSQQGSGINYNEQFF,TGCGCCAGCAGCCAACAGGGAAGCGGAATTAACTACAATGAGCAGTTCTTC
TRBJ1-2,TRBV14,.,.,CASSQSLRSNGYTF,TGTGCCAGCAGCCAATCTTTACGGTCAAATGGCTACACCTTC
TRBJ1-5,TRBV6-6,TRBD1,.,CASSQSTGNQPQHF,TGTGCCAGCAGTCAGTCGACAGGGAACCAGCCCCAGCATTTT
TRBJ2-5,TRBV5-4,.,.,CASSLGGQETQYF,TGTGCCAGCAGCTTGGGGGGCCAAGAGACCCAGTACTTC
TRBJ2-2,TRBV6-5,.,.,CASSYSLVGGELFF,TGTGCCAGCAGTTACTCACTAGTCGGCGGGGAGCTGTTTTTT
TRBJ2-2,TRBV5-1,.,.,CASSSQGLTGELFF,TGCGCCAGCAGCTCACAGGGACTCACCGGGGAGCTGTTTTTT
TRBJ1-1,TRBV6-5,.,once,CASSLTGTTNTEAFF,TGTGCCAGCAGTTTAACCGGGACAACGAACACTGAAGCTTTCTTT
TRBJ2-2,TRBV7-9,TRBD2,once,CASSSRRGATGELFF,TGTGCCAGCAGCTCTAGGCGGGGGGCAACCGGGGAGCTGTTTTTT
TRBJ2-7,TRBV29-1,.,.,CSVRGSQGYYEQYF,TGCAGCGTTAGGGGGTCTCAGGGTTACTACGAGCAGTACTTC
TRBJ2-5,TRBV7-6,.,.,CASSLGTLETQYF,TGTGCCAGCAGCTTAGGGACTTTAGAGACCCAGTACTTC
TRBJ2-5,TRBV4-2,.,.,CASSLRTGAWPNTKETQYF,TGTGCCAGCAGCCTAAGAACGGGGGCCTGGCCCAATACAAAAGAGACCCAGTACTTC
TRBJ2-1,TRBV5-1,TRBD2,.,CASSPRLAGQAEQFF,TGCGCCAGCAGCCCGAGACTAGCGGGGCAAGCCGAGCAGTTCTTC
TRBJ1-5,TRBV6-6,.,.,CASSSQLANQPQHF,TGTGCCAGCAGTTCCCAATTGGCGAATCAGCCCCAGCATTTT
TRBJ2-3,TRBV6-1,.,.,CPPDTQYF,TGCCCCCCGGATACGCAGTATTTT
TRBJ1-1,TRBV30,.,.,CAWTATNFFEAFF,TGTGCCTGGACGGCCACGAATTTCTTTGAAGCTTTCTTT
TRBJ2-5,TRBV7-2,.,.,CASSLGGQTQYF,TGTGCCAGCAGCTTAGGAGGTCAAACCCAGTACTTC
TRBJ1-5,TRBV6-1,.,.,CASSEEGFNQPQHF,TGTGCCAGCAGTGAAGAGGGTTTCAATCAGCCCCAGCATTTT
TRBJ1-2,TRBV5-5,TRBD1,once,CASSSSRDRPYGYTF,TGTGCCAGCAGCTCATCTCGGGACAGGCCTTATGGCTACACCTTC
TRBJ1-1,TRBV6-6,TRBD1,.,CASSYGTGGTEAFF,TGTGCCAGCAGTTACGGTACAGGGGGTACTGAAGCTTTCTTT
TRBJ2-5,TRBV2,.,.,CASSEGLGGRETQYF,TGTGCCAGCAGTGAAGGGTTAGGGGGTAGGGAGACCCAGTACTTC
TRBJ1-4,TRBV9,.,.,CASSVPGSGDKEKLFF,TGTGCCAGCAGCGTACCGGGTAGTGGCGATAAGGAAAAACTGTTTTTT
TRBJ2-7,TRBV5-4,.,once,CASSLNRDSYEQYF,TGTGCCAGCAGCTTGAACAGAGACTCTTACGAGCAGTACTTC
TRBJ1-6,TRBV6-5,TRBD1,.,CATAVQGDYSPLHF,TGTGCCACAGCAGTTCAGGGGGATTATTCACCCCTCCACTTT
TRBJ1-5,TRBV14,.,.,CASSQRGVGNQPQHF,TGTGCCAGCAGCCAACGGGGGGTTGGCAATCAGCCCCAGCATTTT
TRBJ2-2,TRBV11-2,TRBD2,.,CASSLEPILAGVFAGELFF,TGTGCCAGCAGCTTAGAGCCCATCCTAGCGGGAGTATTCGCCGGGGAGCTGTTTTTT
TRBJ1-5,TRBV2,.,.,CASSEGRGGQPQHF,TGTGCCAGCAGTGAAGGTAGGGGAGGGCAGCCCCAGCATTTT
TRBJ2-1,TRBV21-1,.,.,CASSKLKTRVQGEQFF,TGTGCCAGCAGCAAATTAAAGACTAGGGTTCAGGGTGAGCAGTTCTTC
TRBJ2-1,TRBV9,TRBD2,.,CASSGLAGGGFDNEQFF,TGTGCCAGCAGCGGACTAGCGGGGGGAGGCTTCGACAATGAGCAGTTCTTC
TRBJ1-2,TRBV25-1,.,.,CASSELDSNYGYTF,TGTGCCAGCAGTGAATTGGACAGCAACTATGGCTACACCTTC
TRBJ1-2,TRBV29-1,.,.,CSVAGETNYGYTF,TGCAGCGTAGCAGGGGAGACTAACTATGGCTACACCTTC
TRBJ2-3,TRBV7-9,.,.,CASSLTGSTDTQYF,TGTGCCAGCAGCTTGACGGGGAGCACAGATACGCAGTATTTT
TRBJ2-5,TRBV6-1,.,.,CASSEAVGLGTQYF,TGTGCCAGCAGTGAAGCGGTGGGTCTCGGGACCCAGTACTTC
TRBJ1-6,TRBV6-1,.,few,CASQGTLDNSPLHF,TGTGCCAGCCAGGGGACGCTAGATAATTCACCCCTCCACTTT
TRBJ2-1,TRBV9,TRBD2,.,CASSVAPGLAGGPGIYNEQFF,TGTGCCAGCAGCGTAGCCCCCGGGCTAGCGGGAGGGCCGGGAATATACAATGAGCAGTTCTTC
TRBJ1-2,TRBV7-2,TRBD1,.,CASSFDGTGRGYTF,TGTGCCAGCAGCTTTGACGGGACAGGGCGAGGCTACACCTTC
TRBJ1-5,TRBV28,.,.,CASSLNYQPQHF,TGTGCCAGCAGTCTGAACTATCAGCCCCAGCATTTT
TRBJ2-3,TRBV5-4,.,.,CASSSGLTRDTDTQYF,TGTGCCAGCAGCTCTGGACTCACCCGAGACACAGATACGCAGTATTTT
TRBJ1-2,TRBV7-3,.,few,CASAPGSSYGYTF,TGTGCCAGCGCCCCAGGGAGTAGCTATGGCTACACCTTC
TRBJ2-7,TRBV7-2,TRBD2,.,CASSLGPTSGYEQYF,TGTGCCAGCAGCCTTGGGCCGACTAGCGGGTACGAGCAGTACTTC
TRBJ2-3,TRBV27,TRBD2,.,CASSLDSSGRSPDTQYF,TGTGCCAGCAGTTTAGATTCTAGCGGGAGATCCCCAGATACGCAGTATTTT
TRBJ2-5,TRBV11-2,TRBD1,.,CASSLGGTVETQYF,TGTGCCAGCAGCTTAGGTGGGACAGTAGAGACCCAGTACTTC